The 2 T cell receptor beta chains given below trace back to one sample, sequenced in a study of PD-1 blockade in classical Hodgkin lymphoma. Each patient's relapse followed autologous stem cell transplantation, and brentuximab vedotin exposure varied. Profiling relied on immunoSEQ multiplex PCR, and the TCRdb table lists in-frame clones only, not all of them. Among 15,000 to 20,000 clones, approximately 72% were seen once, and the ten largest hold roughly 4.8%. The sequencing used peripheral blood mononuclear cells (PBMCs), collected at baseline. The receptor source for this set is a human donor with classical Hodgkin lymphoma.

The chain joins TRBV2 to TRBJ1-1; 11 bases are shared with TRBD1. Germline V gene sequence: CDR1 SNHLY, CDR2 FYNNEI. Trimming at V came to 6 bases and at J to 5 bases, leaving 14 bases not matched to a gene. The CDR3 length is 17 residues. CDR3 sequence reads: CASSSDGTGGIGTEAFF. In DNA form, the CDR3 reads TGTGCCAGCAGCTCTGATGGGACAGGGGGTATCGGGACTGAAGCTTTCTTT.

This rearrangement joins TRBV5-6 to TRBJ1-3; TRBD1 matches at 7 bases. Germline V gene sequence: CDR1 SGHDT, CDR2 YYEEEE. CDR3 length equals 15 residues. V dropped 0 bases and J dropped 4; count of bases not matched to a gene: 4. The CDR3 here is CASSLGTGWGNTIYF. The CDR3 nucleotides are TGTGCCAGCAGCTTGGGGACAGGCTGGGGAAACACCATATATTTT.